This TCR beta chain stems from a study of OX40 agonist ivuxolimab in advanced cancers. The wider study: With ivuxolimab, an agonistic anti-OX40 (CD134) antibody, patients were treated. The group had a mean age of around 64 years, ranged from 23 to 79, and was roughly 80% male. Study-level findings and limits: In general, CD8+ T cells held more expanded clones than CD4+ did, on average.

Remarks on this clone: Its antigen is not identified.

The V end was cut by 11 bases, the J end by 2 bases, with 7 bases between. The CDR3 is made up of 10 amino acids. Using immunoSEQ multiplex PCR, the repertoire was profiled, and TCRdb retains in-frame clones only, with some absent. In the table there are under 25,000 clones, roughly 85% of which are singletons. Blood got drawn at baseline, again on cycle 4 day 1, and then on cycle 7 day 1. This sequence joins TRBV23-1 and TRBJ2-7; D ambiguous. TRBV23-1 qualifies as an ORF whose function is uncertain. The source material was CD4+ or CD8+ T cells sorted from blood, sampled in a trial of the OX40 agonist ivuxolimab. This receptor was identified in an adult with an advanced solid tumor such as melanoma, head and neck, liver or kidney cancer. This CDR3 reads CAGPTYEQYF. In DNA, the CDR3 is TGCGCCGGGCCGACCTACGAGCAGTACTTC.